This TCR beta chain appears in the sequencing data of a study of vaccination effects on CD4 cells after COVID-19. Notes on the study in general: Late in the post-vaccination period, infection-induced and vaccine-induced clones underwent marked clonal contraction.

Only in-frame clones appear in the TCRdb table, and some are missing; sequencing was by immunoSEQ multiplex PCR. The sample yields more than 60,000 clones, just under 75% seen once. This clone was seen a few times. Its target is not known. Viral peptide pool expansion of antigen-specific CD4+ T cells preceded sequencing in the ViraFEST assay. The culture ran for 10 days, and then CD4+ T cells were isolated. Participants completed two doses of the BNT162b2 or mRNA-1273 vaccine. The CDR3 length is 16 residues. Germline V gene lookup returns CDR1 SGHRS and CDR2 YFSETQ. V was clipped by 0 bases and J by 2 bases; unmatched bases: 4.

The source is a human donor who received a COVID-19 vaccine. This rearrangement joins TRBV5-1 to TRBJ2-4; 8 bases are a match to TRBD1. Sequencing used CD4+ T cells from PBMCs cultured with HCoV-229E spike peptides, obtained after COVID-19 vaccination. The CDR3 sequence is CASSLVTGVPKNIQYF. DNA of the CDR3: TGCGCCAGCAGCTTGGTGACAGGGGTGCCCAAAAACATTCAGTACTTC.